The 29 T cell receptor beta chains below were found in one sample sequenced in a study of cytomegalovirus exposure and HLA in healthy donors. Vbeta (60) and Jbeta (13) primers were used in the PCR. Generated by immunoSEQ multiplex PCR, the TCRdb table keeps only in-frame clones and is missing some. The table includes approximately 100,000 clones, around 80% detected once. The sequenced material came from PBMCs. These receptors came from a female donor in good health and CMV-seronegative.

The rearrangement uses TRBV6-5 and TRBJ2-7, with D perhaps TRBD1 (6 bases). Per the germline V gene, CDR1 is MNHEY and CDR2 is SVGAGI. With 0 bases removed from V and 1 base from J, the gap between germline ends came to 13 bases. The CDR3 extends over 16 amino acids. CDR3 nucleotides: TGTGCCAGCAGTTACTCACGGACAGCCTCTTCCTACGAGCAGTACTTC. Translated: CASSYSRTASSYEQYF.

The chain is built from TRBV11-2 and TRBJ2-5; D unclear. Trimming shortened V by 1 base and J by 7 bases, and 10 bases separated the two germline ends. CDR1 SGHAT and CDR2 FQNNGV come from the germline V gene. The CDR3 loop spans 13 amino acids. This CDR3 is CASSLVPIRTQYF. The CDR3 DNA sequence: TGTGCCAGCAGCTTAGTTCCTATCCGGACCCAGTACTTC.

The chain has TRBV6-5 and TRBJ2-7; 8 bases fit TRBD1. In germline, CDR1 is MNHEY, CDR2 SVGAGI. The CDR3 covers 16 residues. The ends lost 5 bases at V and 3 bases at J; junction bases unmatched: 12. The CDR3 sequence: CASSNYGTGKFYEQYF. The DNA of the CDR3 is TGTGCCAGCAGTAACTACGGGACAGGTAAATTCTACGAGCAGTACTTC.

The chain couples TRBV19 to TRBJ2-3, with a tentative D call TRBD1 (6 bases). Germline CDR1 LNHDA, CDR2 SQIVND (reference sequence). The CDR3 has 15 amino acids. Trimming removed 7 bases at V and 5 bases at J, with 19 bases between. CDR3 loop: CASTPSGQGRDTQYF. In DNA form, the CDR3 reads TGTGCCAGTACCCCTTCCGGGCAGGGGCGAGATACGCAGTATTTT. Filled out from reference TRBV19 and TRBJ2-3, the complete variable domain reads DGGITQSPKYLFRKEGQNVTLSCEQNLNHDAMYWYRQDPGQGLRLIYYSQIVNDFQKGDIAEGYSVSREKKESFPLTVTSAQKNPTAFYLCASTPSGQGRDTQYFGPGTRLTVL.

The chain joins TRBV10-2 to TRBJ1-1; the D is unclear. Per germline, CDR1 WSHSY and CDR2 SAAADI. Trimming left V 2 bases short and J 0 bases short, with 10 bases between. The CDR3 covers 15 residues. The CDR3 DNA reads as TGCGCCAGCAGTGAGCGGAGAACGGTGAACACTGAAGCTTTCTTT. This sequence encodes CASSERRTVNTEAFF.

The rearrangement uses TRBV18 and TRBJ2-7, with a tentative D call TRBD1 (6 bases). Trimming stripped 3 bases from V and 2 bases from J, with 11 bases between. CDR1 and CDR2 from the germline V gene are KGHSH and LQKENI. This CDR3 spans 14 amino acids. CDR3 residues: CASSPARGTYEQYF. The CDR3 coding sequence is TGTGCCAGCTCACCCGCCAGGGGTACCTACGAGCAGTACTTC.

V gene TRBV27 combines with J gene TRBJ1-2, with 8 bases aligning to TRBD1. The germline V gene encodes CDR1 MNHEY and CDR2 SMNVEV (reference sequence). Losses at the gene ends were 10 bases for V and 7 bases for J; bases not matched to a gene: 11. This CDR3 has 13 residues. CDR3 protein: CATRTDRDSGYTF. DNA for the CDR3: TGTGCCACCCGAACGGACAGGGACAGTGGCTACACCTTC.

The J gene is TRBJ1-1, the V gene TRBV2; TRBD1 agrees at 8 bases. The J segment lost 4 bases and the V segment lost 5 bases, leaving 9 bases of the junction unmatched. Germline CDR1 SNHLY, CDR2 FYNNEI. The CDR3 runs to 15 residues. CDR3 region: CASSLTGAGSTEAFF. CDR3 in DNA: TGTGCCAGCAGTTTGACAGGGGCTGGGAGCACTGAAGCTTTCTTT.

This chain links TRBV6-1 with TRBJ1-1; TRBD1 matches at 7 bases. The V gene end was trimmed by 6 bases and the J gene end by 14 bases; junction bases not matched to a gene: 12. CDR3 length equals 12 residues. Germline lookup yields CDR1 MNHNS and CDR2 SASEGT. The CDR3 bases are TGTGCCAGCAGCGGTGGGGACAGAACAGGGTTCTTT. It yields the protein CASSGGDRTGFF.

This chain joins TRBV10-3 and TRBJ1-6; 9 positions agree with TRBD1. Per germline, CDR1 ENHRY and CDR2 SYGVKD. The J segment lost 10 bases and the V segment lost 2 bases, leaving 9 bases of the junction unmatched. The CDR3 totals 16 residues. The chain's CDR3 is CAISEPRTGEGSPLHF. The CDR3 region has the DNA TGTGCCATCAGTGAGCCTCGGACAGGGGAGGGCTCACCCCTCCACTTT.

This clone has a handful of counts. This sequence joins TRBV10-3 and TRBJ2-1; 8 nucleotides line up with TRBD1. The CDR3 runs to 13 residues. The trim removed 6 bases at V and 6 bases at J, leaving 4 bases unmatched. Germline V gives CDR1 ENHRY, CDR2 SYGVKD. The CDR3 spells CAISRGTGNEQFF. DNA for the CDR3: TGTGCCATCAGCCGGGGGACAGGCAATGAGCAGTTCTTC.

This sequence joins TRBV30 and TRBJ2-3; tentative D call: TRBD1 (5 bases). The CDR3 is made up of 15 amino acids. Germline CDR1 is GTSNPN and CDR2 is SVGIG (reference sequence). Trimming removed 3 bases from V and 2 bases from J, with 15 bases in between. This chain's CDR3 is CAWSSFGASTDTQYF. The CDR3 region has the DNA TGTGCCTGGAGCTCTTTTGGGGCATCCACAGATACGCAGTATTTT.

This clone was detected only once. V is TRBV7-9 and J is TRBJ2-3, with 9 nucleotides matching TRBD2. This CDR3 is 16 amino acids long. CDR1 SEHNR and CDR2 FQNEAQ come from the germline V gene (reference sequence). After removal of 5 bases from V and 4 bases from J, the junction contained 10 bases not matched to a gene. CDR3 nucleotide sequence: TGTGCCAGCAGCCCGAGGGGCGGGGGGGGATCAGATACGCAGTATTTT. Residues: CASSPRGGGGSDTQYF.

This chain links TRBV18 with TRBJ2-1; no clear D gene. Trimming left V 6 bases short and J 7 bases short, with 10 bases between. CDR3 length: 12 amino acids. Looked up from germline, CDR1 is KGHSH and CDR2 is LQKENI. The CDR3 reads CASSPTSNEQFF. The CDR3 DNA sequence: TGTGCCAGCTCGCCAACTTCGAATGAGCAGTTCTTC.

The chain is built from TRBV27 and TRBJ1-5, with 7 bases matching TRBD1. There are 14 residues in the CDR3. Germline CDR1 is MNHEY and CDR2 is SMNVEV (reference sequence). Trimming removed 3 bases from V and 3 bases from J; junction bases left unmatched: 2. Here the CDR3 reads CASSLDRINQPQHF. CDR3 DNA sequence: TGTGCCAGCAGTTTGGACAGGATCAATCAGCCCCAGCATTTT.

This rearrangement joins TRBV11-2 to TRBJ2-5; D might be TRBD2 (6 bases). The CDR3 totals 13 residues. V was pared by 5 bases and J by 4 bases, with 11 bases between. Germline loops: CDR1 SGHAT, CDR2 FQNNGV. CDR3 loop: CASSPSGGETQYF. The CDR3 DNA reads as TGTGCCAGCAGCCCCTCCGGGGGAGAGACCCAGTACTTC.

V is TRBV2 and J is TRBJ2-6; D gene ambiguous. This CDR3 comprises 16 residues. Trimming took 2 bases from V and 0 from J, leaving 8 bases between them. Looked up from germline, CDR1 is SNHLY and CDR2 is FYNNEI. The CDR3 nucleotides are TGTGCCAGCAGTGAACGGTACAGCTCTGGGGCCAACGTCCTGACTTTC. Protein sequence: CASSERYSSGANVLTF.

The genes are TRBV9 and TRBJ2-5; D is perhaps TRBD1 (5 bases). V was pared by 3 bases and J by 4 bases, with 10 bases between. Per germline, CDR1 SGDLS and CDR2 YYNGEE. The CDR3 runs to 13 residues. CDR3 nucleotides: TGTGCCAGCAGCGCAGGGATTCTAGAGACCCAGTACTTC. Protein: CASSAGILETQYF.

The genes are TRBV6-5 and TRBJ2-5; D is unresolved. Judging by the DNA end, TRBJ2-7 fits better; the J call may be wrong. The germline CDR1 and CDR2 sequences are MNHEY and SVGAGI. The CDR3 covers 13 residues. For the CDR3, the DNA is TGTGCCAGCAGTTACTCGGTTAACCACGAGCAGTACTTC. This translates into CASSYSVNHEQYF.

Written as DNA, the CDR3 is TGTGCCAGCAGCTTAGGAACTACACAAGAGACCCAGTACTTC. It yields the protein CASSLGTTQETQYF. V is TRBV11-2 and J is TRBJ2-5; D is unclear. V was trimmed by 1 base and J by 2 bases, leaving 8 bases between them. This CDR3 is 14 amino acids long. The germline gives CDR1 SGHAT, CDR2 FQNNGV.

This chain connects TRBV11-2 to TRBJ1-1; D not resolved. The germline V gene has CDR1 SGHAT and CDR2 FQNNGV. The CDR3 length is 14 residues. Trimming removed 5 bases from V and 2 bases from J, with 12 bases in between. This CDR3 is CASSPFATNTEAFF. For the CDR3, the DNA is TGTGCCAGCAGCCCTTTTGCCACAAACACTGAAGCTTTCTTT.

This clone was detected once. The chain carries TRBV2 and TRBJ2-3; 9 bases map to TRBD1. CDR3 size: 17 residues. After removal of 2 bases from V and 3 bases from J, the junction contained 9 bases not matched to a gene. Germline V lookup: CDR1 SNHLY, CDR2 FYNNEI. The CDR3 DNA sequence: TGTGCCAGCAGTGAAAGGGGGACAGGGACTAATACAGATACGCAGTATTTT. This translates into CASSERGTGTNTDTQYF.

This chain joins TRBV28 and TRBJ1-4; no definite D call. Trimming left V 7 bases short and J 6 bases short, with 18 bases between. Germline CDR1 reads MDHEN; CDR2 reads SYDVKM. The CDR3 is 15 amino acids. CDR3 sequence (DNA): TGTGCCAGCACCTTCAGTGAGGGAGGCTATGAAAAACTGTTTTTT. It yields the protein CASTFSEGGYEKLFF.

The chain couples TRBV5-8 to TRBJ1-5, with a possible D match to TRBD1 (6 bases). Trimming cost V 7 bases and J 7 bases, with 15 bases left between them. CDR3 length: 13 amino acids. CDR1 is SGHTS, CDR2 YDEGEE, per germline. The CDR3 sequence is CASDYSGDQPQHF. The DNA for the CDR3 is TGTGCCAGCGACTACTCAGGGGACCAGCCCCAGCATTTT. Full variable domain (remainder filled in from reference TRBV5-8 and TRBJ1-5): EAGVTQSPTHLIKTRGQQATLRCSPISGHTSVYWYQQALGLGLQFLLWYDEGEERNRGNFPPRFSGRQFPNYSSELNVNALELEDSALYLCASDYSGDQPQHFGDGTRLSIL.

V usage is TRBV19 and J usage is TRBJ2-1, with D maybe TRBD2 (5 bases). The germline V and J ends were trimmed by 3 bases and 11 bases, with 11 bases remaining between them. Germline V gene data show CDR1 as LNHDA and CDR2 as SQIVND (reference sequence). The CDR3 totals 12 residues. This CDR3 is CASSISGSKQFF. CDR3 DNA: TGTGCCAGTAGTATTTCGGGGTCTAAGCAGTTCTTC.

This chain connects TRBV6-1 to TRBJ2-3; D is unresolved. Germline CDR1 and CDR2: MNHNS and SASEGT. V lost 6 bases to trimming and J lost 3 bases, with 4 bases between them. The CDR3 is 11 amino acids. CDR3: CASRRTDTQYF. The DNA for the CDR3 is TGTGCCAGCAGGAGAACAGATACGCAGTATTTT.

Details on this clone: Its ends do not fully match the called genes, so a read error is possible. This chain joins TRBV7-9 and TRBJ1-6; D ambiguous. CDR3 length: 12 amino acids. Germline CDR1 SEHNR, CDR2 FQNEAQ (reference sequence). The CDR3 DNA is TGTTCCAGCGCAGGTGATAATTCACCCCTCCACTTT. Protein: CSSAGDNSPLHF.

The rearrangement uses TRBV4-1 and TRBJ1-4, with a possible D match to TRBD1 (5 bases). V lost 4 bases and J 8 bases, leaving 11 bases between the germline ends. Germline CDR1 and CDR2: MGHRA and YSYEKL. This CDR3 has 13 residues. CDR3 region: CASSPFGGEKLFF. CDR3 DNA sequence: TGCGCCAGCAGCCCGTTTGGGGGGGAAAAACTGTTTTTT.

The rearrangement links TRBV4-3 to TRBJ2-5; tentative D call: TRBD1 (6 bases). The CDR3 length is 15 residues. In germline, CDR1 is LGHNA, CDR2 YSLEER. Between the trimmed V and J ends, which lost 4 bases and 2 bases, there was a span of 14 bases. CDR3 region: CASSPRDIRQETQYF. In DNA, the CDR3 is TGCGCCAGCAGCCCCCGGGACATACGTCAAGAGACCCAGTACTTC.